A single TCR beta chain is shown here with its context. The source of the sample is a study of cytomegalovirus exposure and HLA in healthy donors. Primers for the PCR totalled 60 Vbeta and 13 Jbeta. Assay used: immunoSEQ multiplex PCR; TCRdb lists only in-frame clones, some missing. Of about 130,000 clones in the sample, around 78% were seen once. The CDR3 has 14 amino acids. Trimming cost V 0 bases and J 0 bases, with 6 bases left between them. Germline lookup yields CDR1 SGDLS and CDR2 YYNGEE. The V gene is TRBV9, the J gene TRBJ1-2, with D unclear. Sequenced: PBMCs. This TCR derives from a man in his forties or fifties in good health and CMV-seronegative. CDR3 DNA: TGTGCCAGCAGCGTAGGTTCAGCTAACTATGGCTACACCTTC. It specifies CASSVGSANYGYTF.